This note documents a single TCR beta chain sequence. Its specific antigen is unknown. No clone much larger than this one lies a single base away; base qualities are absent. The sample belongs to a study of tumor T cells in aggressive B-cell lymphoma (dated by TCRdb to the late 2010s). V is cut by 6 bases and J by 4 bases, and the space between the germline ends is 7 bases. The CDR3 spans 11 residues, from the cysteine through the phenylalanine. The read is trimmed to its CDR3 DNA, 33 bases read in frame from base 1. Sequences ENHRY (CDR1) and SYGVKD (CDR2) are obtained from the germline V gene. Libraries were built with the immunoSEQ multiplex PCR assay. This immuneACCESS table, as held by TCRdb, lists in-frame sequences with V and J called but not all clones. Of the missing ones, under half trace to an unresolved V gene in checked studies; the others have no known cause. The sample includes about 5,100 clones, with around 94% observed a single time. The ten largest clones represent around 3.9% of the sample.

The chain is assembled from TRBV10-3 and TRBJ2-7, with TRBD1 as a weak D call on 6 bases. The clonotype originates from an adult with diffuse large B cell lymphoma. The specimen was tumor tissue. The CDR3 amino acid sequence is: CAISGQYEQYF. The DNA reads as follows: TGTGCCATCAGCGGACAGTACGAGCAGTACTTC.